The 5 T cell receptor beta chains below were found in one sample sequenced in a study of blood T cell repertoires in COVID-19. Sequencing was performed with immunoSEQ multiplex PCR; in TCRdb, only in-frame clones are kept and a portion is missing. The table has 70,000 to 80,000 clones, roughly 85% seen once. Sequencing input: peripheral blood. These receptors came from a woman of 80 years or more with active or convalescent COVID-19.

The sample holds a few counts of this clone. The chain uses TRBV18 and TRBJ2-1; D is ambiguous. V gave up 3 bases and J gave up 5 bases, with 8 bases separating them. Germline CDR1 reads KGHSH; CDR2 reads LQKENI. CDR3 length: 13 residues. The CDR3 protein is CASSPRQDNEQFF. CDR3 nucleotides: TGTGCCAGCTCACCCCGCCAGGACAATGAGCAGTTCTTC.

CDR3 nucleotides: TGTGCCGGAGGGTCAGAGACCCAGTACTTC. Translation gives CAGGSETQYF. The gene calls are TRBV30 and TRBJ2-5, with a weak D call TRBD2 (6 bases). Germline lookup yields CDR1 GTSNPN and CDR2 SVGIG (reference sequence). Trimming removed 8 bases at V and 4 bases at J, with 8 bases between. This CDR3 is 10 amino acids long.

CDR3 coding DNA: TGCGCCAGCAGTGACCCGGACAGGGGTAATGAAAAACTGTTTTTT. Encoded protein: CASSDPDRGNEKLFF. The V gene is TRBV10-1, the J gene TRBJ1-4, with 9 positions matching TRBD1. The V gene's germline CDR1 is WNHNN and CDR2 SYGVQD (reference sequence). Trimming at V came to 3 bases and at J to 4 bases, leaving 3 bases not matched to a gene. The CDR3 extends over 15 amino acids.

The chain has TRBV11-2 and TRBJ2-1; 7 bases are shared with TRBD2. This CDR3 has 18 residues. CDR1 SGHAT and CDR2 FQNNGV come from the germline V gene. V shed 6 bases, J shed 0 bases, and the junction held 14 bases outside the gene matches. CDR3 nucleotides: TGTGCCAGCAGAAAAGTGGGGGGGATCTATCTCTCCTACAATGAGCAGTTCTTC. This encodes CASRKVGGIYLSYNEQFF.

The chain recombines TRBV5-6 with TRBJ2-1; D gene ambiguous. Per the germline V gene, CDR1 is SGHDT and CDR2 is YYEEEE. V was cut by 0 bases and J by 0 bases, with 13 bases left in between. The CDR3 runs 17 residues. The CDR3 nucleotides are TGTGCCAGCAGCTTGGCCTTGGGCTCAAGCTCCTACAATGAGCAGTTCTTC. Residues: CASSLALGSSSYNEQFF.